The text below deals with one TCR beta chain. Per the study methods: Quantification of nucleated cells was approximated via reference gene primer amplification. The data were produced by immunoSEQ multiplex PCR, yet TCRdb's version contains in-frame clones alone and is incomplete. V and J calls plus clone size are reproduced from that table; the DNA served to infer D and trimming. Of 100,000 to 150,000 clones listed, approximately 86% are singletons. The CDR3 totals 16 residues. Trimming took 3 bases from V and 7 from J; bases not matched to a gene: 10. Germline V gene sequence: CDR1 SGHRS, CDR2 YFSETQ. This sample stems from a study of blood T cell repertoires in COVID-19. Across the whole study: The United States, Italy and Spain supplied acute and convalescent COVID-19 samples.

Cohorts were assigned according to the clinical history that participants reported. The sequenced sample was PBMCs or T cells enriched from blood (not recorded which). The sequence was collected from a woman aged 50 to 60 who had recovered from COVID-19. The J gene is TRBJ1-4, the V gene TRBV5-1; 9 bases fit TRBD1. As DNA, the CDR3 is TGCGCCAGCAGCTACTCAGATACAGGGGGCGGTGAAAAACTGTTTTTT. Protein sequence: CASSYSDTGGGEKLFF.